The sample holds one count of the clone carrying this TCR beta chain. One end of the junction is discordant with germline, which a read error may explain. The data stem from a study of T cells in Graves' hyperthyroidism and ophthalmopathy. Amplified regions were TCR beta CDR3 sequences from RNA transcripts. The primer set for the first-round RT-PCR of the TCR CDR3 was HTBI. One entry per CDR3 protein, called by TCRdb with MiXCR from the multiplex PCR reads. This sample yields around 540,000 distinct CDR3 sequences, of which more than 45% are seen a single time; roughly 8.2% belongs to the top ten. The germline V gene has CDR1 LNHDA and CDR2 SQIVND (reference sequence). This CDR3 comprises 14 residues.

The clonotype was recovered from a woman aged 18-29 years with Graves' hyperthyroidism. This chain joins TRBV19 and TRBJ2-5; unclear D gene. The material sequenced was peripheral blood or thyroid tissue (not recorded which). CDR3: CASSIRAGQETRYF. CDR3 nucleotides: TGTGCCAGTAGTATCCGGGCTGGCCAAGAGACCCGGTACTTC.